Shown below are 17 T cell receptor beta chains from a single sample sequenced in a study of T cells in pancreatic ductal adenocarcinoma. Sequenced by immunoSEQ multiplex PCR; TCRdb stores in-frame clones only, minus some. This table holds more than 85,000 clones, over 90% found once. The selected patients with pancreatic ductal adenocarcinoma had surgery but no neoadjuvant therapy. Specimen: PBMCs. The receptors derive from a human donor with pancreatic ductal adenocarcinoma.

The V and J genes are TRBV25-1 and TRBJ2-3, with D uncertain. The CDR3 length is 12 residues. CDR1 and CDR2 from the germline V gene are MGHDK and SYGVNS. Trimming took 5 bases from V and 6 from J, leaving 9 bases between them. For the CDR3, the DNA is TGTGCCAGCAGTCTAAATTTGGATACGCAGTATTTT. Translating it yields CASSLNLDTQYF.

This clone was detected only a few times. The V call is TRBV30, the J call TRBJ2-4; D possibly corresponds to TRBD1 (5 bases). Germline loops: CDR1 GTSNPN, CDR2 SVGIG (reference sequence). This CDR3 has 12 amino acids. Between the trimmed V and J ends, which lost 6 bases and 9 bases, there was a span of 15 bases. CDR3 sequence (DNA): TGTGCCTGTATGACTCAGGGTGGCATTCAGTACTTC. Translation: CACMTQGGIQYF.

The V gene is TRBV7-2, the J gene TRBJ2-1; 7 positions match TRBD2. This CDR3 is 11 amino acids long. The V gene's germline CDR1 is SGHTA and CDR2 FQGNSA. The V and J ends lost 5 bases and 15 bases, in that order; junction bases with no gene match: 7. The CDR3 protein is CASSGGVNVFF. DNA of the CDR3: TGTGCCAGCAGCGGGGGGGTCAACGTGTTCTTC.

The chain combines TRBV6-5 with TRBJ2-3, with a possible D match to TRBD2 (5 bases). The CDR3 is 13 residues long. The V end lost 4 bases, the J end lost 6 bases, and 11 bases lay between the germline ends. Germline V CDR1 and CDR2: MNHEY, SVGAGI. Here the CDR3 reads CASSSTWEDTQYF. The CDR3 coding sequence is TGTGCCAGCAGTTCCACGTGGGAGGATACGCAGTATTTT.

The chain employs TRBV18 and TRBJ2-1; 9 nucleotides line up with TRBD1. CDR1 and CDR2 from the germline V gene are KGHSH and LQKENI. The CDR3 has 16 residues. V gave up 4 bases and J gave up 3 bases; unmatched junction bases: 7. The CDR3 reads CASSQTGGANYNEQFF. CDR3 nucleotides: TGTGCCAGCTCACAAACAGGGGGCGCGAACTACAATGAGCAGTTCTTC.

For the CDR3, the DNA is TGTGCCAGCAGCTTTGCCGGGAACCACGAGCAGTACTTC. Its translation: CASSFAGNHEQYF. The V call is TRBV11-2, the J call TRBJ2-7, with a possible D match to TRBD2 (5 bases). CDR3 length: 13 amino acids. V lost 3 bases and J 5 bases, leaving 11 bases between the germline ends. Germline-derived CDR1 and CDR2 are SGHAT and FQNNGV.

The rearrangement links TRBV5-4 to TRBJ2-5; tentative D call: TRBD2 (7 bases). Germline V gene lookup returns CDR1 SGHNT and CDR2 YYREEE (reference sequence). The V and J ends lost 4 bases and 4 bases respectively, with 23 bases between them. The CDR3 runs 17 residues. CDR3 DNA sequence: TGTGCCAGCAGCACGCGCAAAGTCCAGGGGAGGGCAGAGACCCAGTACTTC. It translates to CASSTRKVQGRAETQYF.

This clone has a single count. The chain links TRBV21-1 to TRBJ2-2; the table names TRBD2, a call not compared with the DNA. TRBV21-1 is a pseudogene locus. The CDR3 is 16 amino acids. CDR3 sequence reads: CASGLAGDVRTGELFF. CDR3 bases: TGTGCCAGCGGGTTAGCGGGAGATGTGAGGACCGGGGAGCTGTTTTTT.

The CDR3 region has the DNA TGTGCCATCAGGGACTCCGGAGCGAGTGAGCAGTTCTTC. Its protein is CAIRDSGASEQFF. The rearrangement uses TRBV10-3 and TRBJ2-1; D perhaps matches TRBD2 (5 bases). With 6 bases removed from V and 9 bases from J, the gap between germline ends came to 15 bases. This CDR3 is built from 13 residues. Germline CDR1 reads ENHRY; CDR2 reads SYGVKD.

The chain is built from TRBV7-6 and TRBJ2-3; 8 nucleotides line up with TRBD1. Trimming removed 4 bases from V and 3 bases from J; junction bases left unmatched: 6. The CDR3 has 15 residues. CDR1 SGHVS and CDR2 FNYEAQ come from the germline V gene. The CDR3 DNA sequence: TGTGCCAGCAGCTCTCCGGGACAGGTTACAGATACGCAGTATTTT. It encodes CASSSPGQVTDTQYF.

The chain joins TRBV4-2 to TRBJ2-7; 10 bases line up with TRBD2. The CDR3 length is 15 residues. Germline lookup yields CDR1 LGHNA and CDR2 YNFKEQ. Trimming at V came to 3 bases and at J to 0 bases, leaving 2 bases not matched to a gene. The CDR3 protein is CASSHTSGNSYEQYF. DNA for the CDR3: TGTGCCAGCAGCCATACTAGCGGGAACTCCTACGAGCAGTACTTC.

The chain uses TRBV6-1 and TRBJ2-2, with TRBD1 as a possible D gene (6 bases). CDR1 and CDR2 (germline): MNHNS, SASEGT. The CDR3 spans 14 residues. V was clipped by 6 bases and J by 1 base, with 9 bases between them. CDR3 sequence: CASRETGNTGELFF. The DNA for the CDR3 is TGTGCCAGCAGAGAGACAGGGAACACCGGGGAGCTGTTTTTT.

The chain carries TRBV5-6 and TRBJ1-1; D is unresolved. Trimming pared 0 bases from V and 4 bases from J, leaving 4 bases between. Germline V CDR1 and CDR2: SGHDT, YYEEEE. The CDR3 loop spans 12 amino acids. The CDR3 DNA follows: TGTGCCAGCAGCTTGGGGCCCACTGAAGCTTTCTTT. It codes for CASSLGPTEAFF.

The chain uses TRBV30 and TRBJ2-7; D is unclear. Trimming took 2 bases from V and 6 from J, leaving 11 bases between them. Germline V CDR1 and CDR2: GTSNPN, SVGIG (reference sequence). The CDR3 totals 12 residues. CDR3: CAWSSPPLEQYF. The CDR3, as DNA: TGTGCCTGGAGTTCCCCGCCACTCGAGCAGTACTTC.

This clone was detected only once. The V and J genes are TRBV13 and TRBJ1-1; TRBD1 aligns across 7 bases. V shed 6 bases and J 5 bases; nucleotides not matched to a gene: 9. Germline values: CDR1 PRHDT, CDR2 FYEKMQ (reference sequence). The CDR3 sequence is 14 residues long. CDR3 loop: CASSYTTGSTEAFF. DNA for the CDR3: TGTGCCAGCAGTTACACGACAGGGAGTACTGAAGCTTTCTTT.

This chain links TRBV11-2 with TRBJ2-2; 8 bases match TRBD1. The CDR3 is made up of 14 amino acids. CDR1 is SGHAT and CDR2 is FQNNGV in the germline V gene. The V gene end was trimmed by 6 bases and the J gene end by 4 bases; junction bases not matched to a gene: 4. The CDR3 loop reads CASRGTGGTGELFF. Written as DNA, the CDR3 is TGTGCCAGCAGGGGGACAGGCGGCACCGGGGAGCTGTTTTTT.

The J gene is TRBJ1-2, the V gene TRBV28; maybe TRBD1 (5 bases). The CDR3 totals 14 residues. Per the germline V gene, CDR1 is MDHEN and CDR2 is SYDVKM. Trimming took off 6 bases at V and 6 bases at J, with 17 bases between the two ends. CDR3 loop: CASSLPWGVDGYTF. The CDR3 nucleotides read TGTGCCAGCAGCCTTCCTTGGGGGGTGGATGGCTACACCTTC.